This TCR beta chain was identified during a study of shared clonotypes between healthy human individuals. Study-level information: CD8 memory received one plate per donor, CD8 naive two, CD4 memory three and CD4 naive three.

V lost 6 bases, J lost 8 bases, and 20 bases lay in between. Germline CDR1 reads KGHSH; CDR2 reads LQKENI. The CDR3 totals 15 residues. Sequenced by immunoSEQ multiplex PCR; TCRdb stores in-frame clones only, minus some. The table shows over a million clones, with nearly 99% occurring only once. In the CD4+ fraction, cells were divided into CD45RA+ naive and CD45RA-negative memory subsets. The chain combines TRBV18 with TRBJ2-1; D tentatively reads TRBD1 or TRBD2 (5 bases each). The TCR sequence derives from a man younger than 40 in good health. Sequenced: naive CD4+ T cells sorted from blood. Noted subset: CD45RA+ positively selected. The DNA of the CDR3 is TGTGCCAGCTCGCCATCCGGGACCATCTTGGATGAGCAGTTCTTC. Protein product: CASSPSGTILDEQFF.